Sequencing of this T cell receptor beta chain was carried out in a study of T cell responses to AZD1222 COVID-19 vaccine. The CDR3 length is 16 residues. V was clipped by 5 bases and J by 5 bases; unmatched bases: 12. CDR1 is SGHTA, CDR2 FQGNSA, per germline. Produced via immunoSEQ multiplex PCR; TCRdb's table is partial and in-frame only. This sample has some 96,000 clones, with 87% found just once. The V call is TRBV7-2, the J call TRBJ2-5; the match to TRBD2 covers 9 bases. This TCR derives from an adult in good health. Sequenced material: peripheral blood, taken on day 0 of MenACWY control vaccination. CDR3 protein: CASSPIGAGGWETQYF. CDR3 sequence (DNA): TGTGCCAGCAGCCCGATTGGCGCGGGAGGGTGGGAGACCCAGTACTTC.